This T cell receptor (beta chain) was captured in a study of graft-versus-host responses after intestinal transplantation. The wider study: Induction with anti-thymocyte globulin, then tacrolimus and steroids for approximately three years, was given to all recipients. The study, taken as a whole, reports: Early post-transplant HvG declines were associated with peak circulating GvH clone levels. Clonal ratios of graft-versus-host to host-versus-graft in allografts were high for patients exhibiting graft-donor T cell macrochimerism.

A word on this clone: The antigen is unknown.

The data were produced by immunoSEQ multiplex PCR, yet TCRdb's version contains in-frame clones alone and is incomplete. The table has about 100,000 clones, 91% seen once. With 8 bases removed from V and 4 bases from J, the gap between germline ends came to 7 bases. Germline CDR1 is MNHNS and CDR2 is SASEGT. The CDR3 consists of 11 residues. This TCR came from a human donor who was the organ donor for an intestinal transplant. The chain couples TRBV6-1 to TRBJ2-3; D is uncertain. The source was unstimulated CD4+ T cells sorted from spleen or lymph node cells, collected before transplant. In DNA form, the CDR3 reads TGTGCCAGCTGTTTCGCAGATACGCAGTATTTT. This gives the protein CASCFADTQYF.